Listed below are T cell receptor beta chains from one sample, sequenced in a study of blood T cell repertoires in COVID-19. Sequencing used immunoSEQ multiplex PCR; TCRdb keeps in-frame clones, though not all of them. The repertoire holds 85,000 to 120,000 clones, with roughly 85% as singletons. The sample comprised peripheral blood. These TCRs come from a man aged 45 to 65 with active COVID-19. CDR3s include the opening cysteine and the closing phenylalanine or tryptophan. The D gene is left open where the match is weak. The size field is filled for only some rows; it gives once, few, many or a size class.

D	V	J	size	CDR3	DNA
.	TRBV18	TRBJ1-1	.	CASSPGVFKGLLMNTEAFF	TGTGCCAGCTCACCGGGGGTTTTCAAGGGACTCCTTATGAACACTGAAGCTTTCTTT
.	TRBV15	TRBJ2-7	few	CATSGARSSYEQYF	TGTGCCACCAGCGGAGCAAGGAGCTCCTACGAGCAGTACTTC
TRBD1	TRBV5-4	TRBJ2-2	.	CASSPRGKGPGELFF	TGTGCCAGCAGCCCCAGGGGGAAAGGGCCCGGGGAGCTGTTTTTT
TRBD2	TRBV2	TRBJ2-1	once	CASSERDYYNEQFF	TGTGCCAGCAGTGAACGGGACTACTACAATGAGCAGTTCTTC
.	TRBV5-1	TRBJ1-1	.	CASSFRSEGTEAFF	TGCGCCAGCAGCTTCCGGAGTGAGGGCACTGAAGCTTTCTTT
TRBD1	TRBV9	TRBJ2-5	few	CASSTGGLGETQYF	TGTGCCAGCAGCACAGGGGGCTTAGGGGAGACCCAGTACTTC
.	TRBV27	TRBJ1-3	.	CASSRQGQSAGNTIYF	TGTGCCAGCAGTAGACAAGGACAGTCGGCTGGAAACACCATATATTTT
.	TRBV11-2	TRBJ2-1	.	CASSLVRVQNEQFF	TGTGCCAGCAGCTTAGTCCGGGTGCAAAATGAGCAGTTCTTC
TRBD1	TRBV11-2	TRBJ2-5	.	CASSLGQGVVETQYF	TGTGCCAGCAGCTTGGGCCAGGGGGTCGTGGAGACCCAGTACTTC
.	TRBV9	TRBJ2-5	.	CASSVGPPWRGQETQYF	TGTGCCAGCAGCGTAGGACCCCCGTGGCGGGGTCAAGAGACCCAGTACTTC
.	TRBV10-3	TRBJ1-1	.	CAIRPGQPGTEAFF	TGTGCCATCAGACCGGGACAACCAGGCACTGAAGCTTTCTTT
.	TRBV3-1/TRBV3-2	TRBJ2-1	.	CASSQEGGGSYNEQFF	TGTGCCAGCAGCCAAGAAGGAGGCGGCTCCTACAATGAGCAGTTCTTC